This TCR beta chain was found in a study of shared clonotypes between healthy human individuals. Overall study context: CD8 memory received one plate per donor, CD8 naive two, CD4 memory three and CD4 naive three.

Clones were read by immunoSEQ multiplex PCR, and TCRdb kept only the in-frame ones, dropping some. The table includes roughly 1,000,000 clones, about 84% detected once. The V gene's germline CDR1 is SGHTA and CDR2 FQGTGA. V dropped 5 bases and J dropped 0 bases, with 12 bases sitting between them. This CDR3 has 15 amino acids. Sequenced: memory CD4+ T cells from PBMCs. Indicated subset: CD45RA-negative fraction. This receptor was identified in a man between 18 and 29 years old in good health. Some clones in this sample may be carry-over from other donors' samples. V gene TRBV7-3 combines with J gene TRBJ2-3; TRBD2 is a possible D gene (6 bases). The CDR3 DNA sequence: TGTGCCAGCAGCGGATCCGGGACTAGCACAGATACGCAGTATTTT. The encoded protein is CASSGSGTSTDTQYF.